A selection of T cell receptor beta chains follows, all from one sample in a study of CD8 T cells in ankylosing spondylitis. A single record per CDR3 protein comes from TCRdb applying MiXCR to the 5' RACE reads. This table holds about 10,000 distinct CDR3 sequences, about 6% found once. Sequencing input: blood, either unsorted or a sorted T cell fraction (not recorded which). These receptors all come from a female donor with ankylosing spondylitis or in good health (not recorded which). CDR3s include the opening cysteine and the closing phenylalanine or tryptophan.

j_gene: TRBJ2-3; v_gene: TRBV9; CDR3aa: CASSVGGSGADTQYF
j_gene: TRBJ2-7; v_gene: TRBV9; CDR3aa: CASSVGGAGVVYEQYF
j_gene: TRBJ2-5; v_gene: TRBV21-1; CDR3aa: CASSNLTGGARETQYF
j_gene: TRBJ2-3; v_gene: TRBV9; CDR3aa: CASSPQGGTSLTDTQYF
j_gene: TRBJ2-5; v_gene: TRBV9; CDR3aa: CASSAELAGGRETQYF
j_gene: TRBJ2-1; v_gene: TRBV9; CDR3aa: CASSSLQGGNYNEQFF
j_gene: TRBJ2-1; v_gene: TRBV9; CDR3aa: CASSVGGAGGSYNEQFF
j_gene: TRBJ2-1; v_gene: TRBV9; CDR3aa: CASSVSSKAGGLYNEQFF
j_gene: TRBJ1-1; v_gene: TRBV9; CDR3aa: CASTQGTATEAFF
j_gene: TRBJ2-7; v_gene: TRBV9; CDR3aa: CASSENPSGGLNEQYF
j_gene: TRBJ1-1; v_gene: TRBV9; CDR3aa: CASSGSGAAEAFF
j_gene: TRBJ2-1; v_gene: TRBV9; CDR3aa: CASSSRTGDLEQFF
j_gene: TRBJ2-7; v_gene: TRBV9; CDR3aa: CASSVGQSYEQYF
j_gene: TRBJ2-3; v_gene: TRBV9; CDR3aa: CASSLISGLPPTDTQYF
j_gene: TRBJ2-7; v_gene: TRBV9; CDR3aa: CASSVGASGVYEQYF
j_gene: TRBJ2-3; v_gene: TRBV9; CDR3aa: CASSVWGSGTDTQYF